This TCR beta chain derives from a study of CD8+ T cells in alopecia areata. Germline assignment: CDR1 DFQATT and CDR2 SNEGSKA (reference sequence). The CDR3 covers 11 residues. The V gene lost 5 bases and the J gene lost 2 bases, with 4 bases spanning the gap. The treatment: oral pan-JAK inhibitor, 5-10 mg twice daily. Extraction of RNA preceded its reverse transcription into cDNA, which served as the sequencing template. Sequenced by immunoSEQ multiplex PCR; TCRdb stores in-frame clones only, minus some. Altogether some 200,000 clones are present, 45% to 75% being singletons, with the ten largest covering 3% to 3.5%. This clone was observed a handful of times.

Material: CD4+ T cells sorted from blood, obtained at week 4, from a patient treated with tofacitinib. The source is a human donor with alopecia areata. The chain couples TRBV20-1 to TRBJ2-1; no definite D call. Here the CDR3 DNA reads TGCAGTGCTCGAGCCTACAATGAGCAGTTCTTC. Translated: CSARAYNEQFF.